One sample yielded the 3 T cell receptor beta chains listed below, sequenced in a study of T cell changes during pregnancy in multiple sclerosis. Assay: immunoSEQ multiplex PCR; the TCRdb copy retains only in-frame clones and omits some. The data contain 26,000 or so clones, 85% to 90% of them singletons. The source material was CD8+ T cells from peripheral blood mononuclear cells, sampled in the second trimester of pregnancy. These receptors originate from a female donor with multiple sclerosis, enrolled in a pregnancy study.

A few counts support this clone. V and J are TRBV9 and TRBJ2-3; D perhaps matches TRBD2 (6 bases). CDR1 is SGDLS and CDR2 is YYNGEE in the germline V gene. The CDR3 length is 15 residues. Trimming took 4 bases from V and 0 from J, leaving 12 bases between them. This CDR3 is CASSTRDWSTDTQYF. Written as DNA, the CDR3 is TGTGCCAGCAGCACCCGGGACTGGAGCACAGATACGCAGTATTTT.

This chain links TRBV13 with TRBJ2-3; tentatively, D is TRBD1 (6 bases). Germline-derived CDR1 and CDR2 are PRHDT and FYEKMQ (reference sequence). CDR3 size: 14 residues. Trimming took off 5 bases at V and 2 bases at J, with 11 bases between the two ends. Here the CDR3 DNA reads TGTGCCAGCAGCCTCCAGGGGCTCACAGATACGCAGTATTTT. Its translation: CASSLQGLTDTQYF. The entire variable domain, with the rest obtained from reference TRBV13 and TRBJ2-3, is as follows: AAGVIQSPRHLIKEKRETATLKCYPIPRHDTVYWYQQGPGQDPQFLISFYEKMQSDKGSIPDRFSAQQFSDYHSELNMSSLELGDSALYFCASSLQGLTDTQYFGPGTRLTVL.

The chain combines TRBV27 with TRBJ1-2; a weak D match, TRBD1 (5 bases). CDR1 and CDR2 (germline): MNHEY, SMNVEV (reference sequence). The V end lost 5 bases, the J end lost 2 bases, and 21 bases lay between the germline ends. This CDR3 is built from 17 residues. The CDR3 bases are TGTGCCAGCAGTCTCCGGAATCAGGGCGTACAGAACTATGGCTACACCTTC. This encodes CASSLRNQGVQNYGYTF.